The clone carrying this TCR beta chain was counted a single time. In the source study's methods: Using reference gene primer amplification, nucleated cell counts were estimated. Profiled with immunoSEQ multiplex PCR; TCRdb holds only in-frame clones, not every one. That table furnishes V, J and clone size, whereas the DNA furnished D and trimming. The sample consists of approximately 440,000 clones, roughly 88% of them appearing once. This specimen belongs to a study of blood T cell repertoires in COVID-19. Grouping used clinical history reported by participants in a survey and questionnaire. Recovered Cohort 3 donors showed two negative PCRs, clearance, or symptom resolution. V was pared by 4 bases and J by 5 bases, with 17 bases between. The germline gives CDR1 LGHDT, CDR2 YNNKEL (reference sequence). CDR3 length: 15 amino acids.

V and J are TRBV3-1 (or the pseudogene TRBV3-2) and TRBJ1-1, with D unresolved. The specimen was PBMCs or T cells enriched from blood (not recorded which). This sequence was found in a man aged 18-30 years who had recovered from COVID-19. The CDR3 is CASSLPPPGKTEAFF. CDR3 in DNA: TGTGCCAGCAGCCTCCCCCCGCCGGGGAAGACTGAAGCTTTCTTT.